Below are 32 T cell receptor beta chains sequenced from a single sample in a study of metastatic and nonmetastatic thyroid tumors. MiXCR re-clonotyped the PCR reads for TCRdb. The repertoire holds roughly 20,000 clones, with around 16% as singletons. Until they underwent thyroid surgery, no patient had received any treatment. The source material was blood. The receptors come from a male donor with papillary thyroid cancer or a benign thyroid nodule (not recorded which). Some clones in this sample may be carry-over from other donors' samples.

This clone was picked up many times. The chain employs TRBV3-1 and TRBJ2-7, with D perhaps being TRBD1 or TRBD2 (5 bases each). V was cut by 1 base and J by 0 bases, with 16 bases left in between. CDR3 length equals 17 residues. Germline V gene sequence: CDR1 LGHDT, CDR2 YNNKEL (reference sequence). The CDR3: CASSQGVVVGDSYEQYF. The CDR3 DNA follows: TGTGCCAGCAGCCAAGGTGTCGTGGTGGGGGACTCCTACGAGCAGTACTTC.

In the case of this clone: A much larger clonotype is one base distant, so this may be a read error. This sequence joins TRBV6-4 and TRBJ2-1, with D perhaps matching TRBD2 (6 bases). The V end was cut by 3 bases, the J end by 9 bases, with 15 bases between. The CDR3 is 14 residues long. The germline V gene has CDR1 MRHNA and CDR2 SNTAGT. CDR3 DNA: TGTGCCAGCAGTGAAGAAGTCGGGACTGGTGAGCAGTTCTTC. Translating gives CASSEEVGTGEQFF.

This clone rates as medium-sized. The V call is TRBV12-5, the J call TRBJ2-3; D ambiguous. The germline V gene has CDR1 LGHNT and CDR2 FRNRAP. This CDR3 has 14 residues. Trimming shortened V by 1 base and J by 2 bases, and 7 bases separated the two germline ends. The CDR3 spells CASGLGQNTDTQYF. CDR3 in DNA: TGTGCTAGTGGTTTGGGACAAAACACAGATACGCAGTATTTT.

This clone was recorded a few times. The chain links TRBV14 to TRBJ1-2; 8 bases line up with TRBD1. Losses at the gene ends were 3 bases for V and 7 bases for J; bases not matched to a gene: 1. The CDR3 spans 12 residues. Per the germline V gene, CDR1 is SGHDN and CDR2 is FVKESK. In nucleotides, the CDR3 is TGTGCCAGCAGCCAGGACAGGGTTGGCTACACCTTC. Its translation is CASSQDRVGYTF.

In this sample, this clone turned up a few times. This rearrangement joins TRBV6-1 to TRBJ1-1; no firm D call. Trimming removed 5 bases from V and 1 base from J, with 14 bases in between. Germline CDR1 and CDR2: MNHNS and SASEGT. The CDR3 sequence is 15 residues long. The CDR3 DNA reads TGTGCCAGCAGTATGTTGGACGGCGCGAACACTGAAGCTTTCTTT. Translation: CASSMLDGANTEAFF.

This clone appeared many times. The chain links TRBV2 to TRBJ2-5, with 7 bases identical to TRBD1. Trimming at V came to 7 bases and at J to 2 bases, leaving 10 bases not matched to a gene. CDR3 size: 15 residues. Germline V gene data show CDR1 as SNHLY and CDR2 as FYNNEI. This chain's CDR3 is CASKPRTGDQETQYF. The CDR3 DNA follows: TGTGCCAGCAAGCCCCGGACAGGCGATCAAGAGACCCAGTACTTC.

Regarding this clone: An end of the junction differs from the germline gene, which may be a read error. The chain is built from TRBV12-3 or TRBV12-4 and TRBJ2-1; 7 bases line up with TRBD2. The CDR3 runs to 18 residues. The CDR3 coding sequence is TGTGCCAGCAGTTTTCGTATGGGCGGGAGAAGCTCCTACAATGAGAAGTTCTTC. It yields the protein CASSFRMGGRSSYNEKFF.

This clone was found many times. CDR3 sequence (DNA): TGCGCCAGCAGCTTGGAAGCAGTATCACCCCTCCACTTT. Its protein product is CASSLEAVSPLHF. The rearrangement links TRBV5-1 to TRBJ1-6; D gene uncertain. V gave up 0 bases and J gave up 10 bases, with 8 bases separating them. Per germline, CDR1 SGHRS and CDR2 YFSETQ. The CDR3 is made up of 13 amino acids.

There are many counts of this clone. In DNA form, the CDR3 reads TGTGCCAGCAGTGGTGACTCGGCAACTAATGAAAAACTGTTTTTT. Residues: CASSGDSATNEKLFF. V gene TRBV2 combines with J gene TRBJ1-4; D uncertain. CDR3 size: 15 residues. The germline V and J ends were trimmed by 4 bases and 0 bases, with 9 bases remaining between them. Germline V gene lookup returns CDR1 SNHLY and CDR2 FYNNEI.

This clone appeared many times. The rearrangement links TRBV28 to TRBJ1-2, with a tentative D call TRBD1 (6 bases). V dropped 6 bases and J dropped 10 bases, with 15 bases sitting between them. Per germline, CDR1 MDHEN and CDR2 SYDVKM. This CDR3 region has 12 residues. CDR3 sequence: CASSPPRGDYTF. In nucleotides, the CDR3 is TGTGCCAGCAGCCCACCTAGGGGGGACTACACCTTC.

This clone was detected many times. The chain recombines TRBV9 with TRBJ1-2; D unresolved. Trimming took off 0 bases at V and 4 bases at J, with 10 bases between the two ends. Germline loops: CDR1 SGDLS, CDR2 YYNGEE. This CDR3 is 14 amino acids long. The CDR3 DNA follows: TGTGCCAGCAGCGTAGGAGGGAGCCGCTATGGCTACACCTTC. Its protein is CASSVGGSRYGYTF.

This clone has ten or more counts. This chain links TRBV9 with TRBJ2-7; 12 nucleotides match TRBD2. The V gene's germline CDR1 is SGDLS and CDR2 YYNGEE. The CDR3 length is 17 residues. Unmatched junction bases numbered 9, after V lost 3 bases and J lost 2 bases. Here the CDR3 reads CASSELGLAGPTYEQYF. CDR3 sequence (DNA): TGTGCCAGCAGCGAGCTCGGACTAGCGGGGCCAACCTACGAGCAGTACTTC.

The chain recombines TRBV28 with TRBJ1-1; D is possibly TRBD1 (5 bases). This CDR3 region has 13 residues. The ends were cut back, 7 bases at V and 4 bases at J, with 13 bases in the middle. CDR1 is MDHEN and CDR2 is SYDVKM in the germline V gene. CDR3 residues: CASTVRGFTEAFF. CDR3 sequence (DNA): TGTGCCAGCACCGTGAGGGGTTTCACTGAAGCTTTCTTT.

This clone was seen a few times. The V gene is TRBV19, the J gene TRBJ2-3, with a possible D match to TRBD1 (5 bases). Trimming removed 7 bases at V and 1 base at J, with 9 bases between. Germline CDR1 reads LNHDA; CDR2 reads SQIVND (reference sequence). The CDR3 length is 13 residues. The CDR3 DNA is TGTGCCAGTAATGCAGGGCGCACAGATACGCAGTATTTT. Translating gives CASNAGRTDTQYF. Full variable domain (missing parts from reference TRBV19 and TRBJ2-3): DGGITQSPKYLFRKEGQNVTLSCEQNLNHDAMYWYRQDPGQGLRLIYYSQIVNDFQKGDIAEGYSVSREKKESFPLTVTSAQKNPTAFYLCASNAGRTDTQYFGPGTRLTVL.

The chain has TRBV18 and TRBJ2-7; 13 bases are shared with TRBD2. V lost 4 bases, J lost 1 base, and 13 bases stayed unmatched. Germline V gene sequence: CDR1 KGHSH, CDR2 LQKENI. The CDR3 has 19 residues. For the CDR3, the DNA is TGTGCCAGCTCACTCAAAGGGGGGTCGGGACTAGCGGGATCCTACGAGCAGTACTTC. It is translated as CASSLKGGSGLAGSYEQYF.

This clone showed up many times. The V gene is TRBV5-6, the J gene TRBJ2-7; no clear D gene. The CDR3 totals 11 residues. CDR1 SGHDT and CDR2 YYEEEE come from the germline V gene. The V gene lost 0 bases and the J gene lost 4 bases, with 2 bases spanning the gap. CDR3 coding DNA: TGTGCCAGCAGCTTGGGTTACGAGCAGTACTTC. It codes for CASSLGYEQYF. The whole variable domain, filled in from reference TRBV5-6 and TRBJ2-7, reads DAGVTQSPTHLIKTRGQQVTLRCSPKSGHDTVSWYQQALGQGPQFIFQYYEEEERQRGNFPDRFSGHQFPNYSSELNVNALLLGDSALYLCASSLGYEQYFGPGTRLTVT.

This clone has ten or more counts. The V call is TRBV5-1, the J call TRBJ2-1, with D possibly TRBD2 on 6 matching bases. The V gene's germline CDR1 is SGHRS and CDR2 YFSETQ. The CDR3 has 15 residues. With 0 bases removed from V and 6 bases from J, the gap between germline ends came to 13 bases. For the CDR3, the DNA is TGCGCCAGCAGCTTGGGTCCCGGAGGGCTCAATGAGCAGTTCTTC. Translated: CASSLGPGGLNEQFF.

This clone was seen repeatedly, ten times or more. V is TRBV6-1 and J is TRBJ2-3; D could derive from TRBD1 or TRBD2 (5 bases each). CDR1 is MNHNS, CDR2 SASEGT, per germline. V was trimmed by 5 bases and J by 0 bases, leaving 15 bases between them. This CDR3 spans 16 amino acids. Here the CDR3 reads CASSPPGALSTDTQYF. CDR3 coding DNA: TGTGCCAGCAGTCCTCCCGGGGCCCTAAGCACAGATACGCAGTATTTT.

The V gene is TRBV27, the J gene TRBJ2-1; 8 bases agree with TRBD2. CDR1 MNHEY and CDR2 SMNVEV come from the germline V gene (reference sequence). The CDR3 is 15 amino acids. V was clipped by 5 bases and J by 6 bases; unmatched bases: 9. CDR3 in amino acids: CASSPLAGLINEQFF. For the CDR3, the DNA is TGTGCCAGCAGTCCGTTAGCGGGACTTATCAATGAGCAGTTCTTC.

This clone was seen a handful of times. One end of the junction fails to match germline, which may point to a read error. CDR3 sequence reads: CASSMIGTGFPYEKHF. The CDR3 nucleotides read TGTGCCAGCAGTATGATCGGGACAGGGTTCCCCTACGAGAAGCACTTC. The gene calls are TRBV28 and TRBJ2-7; 9 nucleotides match TRBD1. The CDR3 extends over 16 amino acids. Germline CDR1 is MDHEN and CDR2 is SYDVKM.

By share of the sample, this clone is medium-sized. In nucleotides, the CDR3 is TGTGCCAGCAGTTTCACTGAAGCTTTCTTT. Its protein product is CASSFTEAFF. V gene TRBV12-3 or TRBV12-4 combines with J gene TRBJ1-1, with D uncertain. V lost 3 bases, J lost 4 bases, and 0 bases lay in between. This CDR3 is built from 10 residues.

This clone occurred many times. This chain links TRBV20-1 with TRBJ2-1; unclear D gene. The germline gives CDR1 DFQATT, CDR2 SNEGSKA (reference sequence). This CDR3 has 14 residues. Trimming took 3 bases from V and 1 from J, leaving 10 bases between them. CDR3 coding DNA: TGCAGTGCTAGCGCACCAACTTCCTACAATGAGCAGTTCTTC. It codes for CSASAPTSYNEQFF.

This clone was counted ten times or more. A much larger clone is a single base away; this may be a read error. This chain connects TRBV28 to TRBJ1-2, with D possibly being TRBD1 (6 bases). The CDR3 runs 16 residues. Per germline, CDR1 MDHEN and CDR2 SYDVKM. CDR3 residues: CAGSSPSRGDMYGYTF. As DNA, the CDR3 is TGTGCCGGCAGTTCCCCATCCAGGGGCGATATGTATGGCTACACCTTC.

This chain joins TRBV30 and TRBJ1-5; no clear D. The CDR3 loop spans 13 amino acids. Trimming pared 3 bases from V and 4 bases from J, leaving 10 bases between. Germline CDR1 reads GTSNPN; CDR2 reads SVGIG (reference sequence). This CDR3 reads CAWSGGQNQPQHF. DNA for the CDR3: TGTGCCTGGAGCGGCGGGCAGAATCAGCCCCAGCATTTT.

The chain couples TRBV11-2 to TRBJ2-1, with a tentative D call TRBD2 (6 bases). The CDR3 extends over 17 amino acids. The germline CDR1 and CDR2 sequences are SGHAT and FQNNGV. Trimming pared 1 base from V and 2 bases from J, leaving 15 bases between. In nucleotides, the CDR3 is TGTGCCAGCAGCTTAGTTGCGGGATGTGCAACCTACAATGAGCAGTTCTTC. Translated: CASSLVAGCATYNEQFF. Full variable domain (remainder filled in from reference TRBV11-2 and TRBJ2-1): EAGVAQSPRYKIIEKRQSVAFWCNPISGHATLYWYQQILGQGPKLLIQFQNNGVVDDSQLPKDRFSAERLKGVDSTLKIQPAKLEDSAVYLCASSLVAGCATYNEQFFGPGTRLTVL.

This clone was counted only a few times. The chain has TRBV10-3 and TRBJ2-2, with 9 bases fitting TRBD1. Germline V gene sequence: CDR1 ENHRY, CDR2 SYGVKD. CDR3 length: 17 residues. With 8 bases clipped from V and 4 bases from J, the junction kept 14 bases outside the gene matches. The CDR3 DNA follows: TGTGCCATCGGTTCCGTAGAACAGGGGGCGACCACCGGGGAGCTGTTTTTT. Protein: CAIGSVEQGATTGELFF.

J is TRBJ2-1 and V is TRBV11-2; possible D gene TRBD1, 5 bases. This CDR3 has 12 residues. Germline CDR1 SGHAT, CDR2 FQNNGV. V lost 5 bases and J lost 3, with 5 bases in between. The CDR3 DNA is TGTGCCAGCAGCGACAGCTACAATGAGCAGTTCTTC. Translation gives CASSDSYNEQFF.

Ten or more counts support this clone. The chain couples TRBV19 to TRBJ2-1; no clear D gene. Trimming stripped 2 bases from V and 10 bases from J, with 12 bases between. Looked up from germline, CDR1 is LNHDA and CDR2 is SQIVND (reference sequence). CDR3 size: 13 residues. CDR3 protein: CASSILKVGEQFF. In DNA, the CDR3 is TGTGCCAGTAGTATACTTAAGGTTGGGGAGCAGTTCTTC.

In its sample, this clone is medium-sized. The chain links TRBV6-1 to TRBJ1-2; no clear D. Germline CDR1 and CDR2: MNHNS and SASEGT. Trimming took off 7 bases at V and 5 bases at J, with 14 bases between the two ends. The CDR3 extends over 13 amino acids. The CDR3 DNA follows: TGTGCCAGCATTCCAATCACGAGGTATGGCTACACCTTC. Translation: CASIPITRYGYTF.

This clone turned up a few times. The gene calls are TRBV28 and TRBJ2-7; D is possibly TRBD1 (6 bases). Germline lookup yields CDR1 MDHEN and CDR2 SYDVKM. CDR3 length: 12 residues. Trimming stripped 6 bases from V and 2 bases from J, with 8 bases between. The CDR3 protein is CASSRGPYEQYF. CDR3 sequence (DNA): TGTGCCAGCAGCAGGGGTCCCTACGAGCAGTACTTC.

Ten or more counts support this clone. This chain uses TRBV12-3 or TRBV12-4 with TRBJ1-1; 7 bases align to TRBD1. Trimming at V came to 7 bases and at J to 0 bases, leaving 5 bases not matched to a gene. The CDR3 runs 14 residues. CDR3 sequence reads: CASTTTGLNTEAFF. The CDR3 DNA sequence: TGTGCCAGCACCACGACAGGGTTGAACACTGAAGCTTTCTTT.

The chain links TRBV7-2 to TRBJ2-1; 10 bases match TRBD2. After removal of 0 bases from V and 9 bases from J, the junction contained 11 bases not matched to a gene. CDR1 is SGHTA and CDR2 is FQGNSA in the germline V gene. The CDR3 is 17 residues long. CDR3 residues: CASSLAVSGGASIEQFF. CDR3 bases: TGTGCCAGCAGCTTAGCGGTGAGCGGGGGGGCCTCTATTGAGCAGTTCTTC.